This T cell receptor beta chain was found in a study of human T cells and chemical hapten exposure (dated by TCRdb to the early 2020s). In terms of the full investigation: The libraries were sequenced as a pool, and the TCR yield per sample differed mostly because of small variations in library volumes within the pool. The study tracked peripheral blood TCR repertoire changes in vivo during primary and secondary sensitization to the hapten diphenylcyclopropenone (DPC) in alopecia patients. Findings and caveats that apply to the study as a whole: Repeated subsampling changed both the strength of the expansion versus patch-test correlation and the threshold at which the correlation became significant. No change with DPC sensitization was found in the number of TCRs above 1 in 1000 frequency, and no evidence of global repertoire structure alterations was found.

Library preparation attached unique molecular identifiers to individual cDNA molecules for quantitative, reproducible TCR counting. From each blood RNA sample, both TCR alpha and TCR beta chains were sequenced. The study's own analysis went as follows. The median number of TCRs per sample was over 95,000, ranging from roughly 20,000 to 690,600. The Decombinator software suite was used to annotate V, J and CDR3 in the TCR reads. Every sample was subsampled to the same number of TCRs (28,000) for the PS versus PT1 abundance plots. TCRs were defined as expanded if absent before sensitization and observed at least eight times at the 2-week time point. TCRdb took the public reads, trimmed them with fastp at Q25, ran MiXCR for clone calling and kept in-frame beta chains. When rows share a CDR3 protein, they turn into one entry using the most common DNA and genes. The V and J calls and clone size come from TCRdb's table, not from the authors' own analysis. Recorded for this sample are fewer than 150,000 distinct CDR3 sequences; approximately 9% of them occurred a single time. Approximately 1.5% of the sample goes to the ten largest clones.

Total RNA was extracted from unfractionated whole blood collected in Tempus Blood RNA tubes. As TCR sequencing controls, several healthy volunteers were used, with blood taken at day 0, 2 weeks and 6 weeks. From the cysteine through the phenylalanine, the CDR3 covers 14 amino acids. Solely the CDR3 DNA is kept, with 42 bases framed from the first base. V and J are truncated by 1 base and 4 bases respectively, leaving an intervening sequence of 11 bases. According to the germline V gene, CDR1 reads SGHDT and CDR2 reads YYEEEE. This clonotype was detected only a few times. Which antigen it targets is not known. Nothing much larger sits one base from this clone, and base qualities are not available.

The sequencing sample was made of whole blood. This sequence originates from a human donor in good health. Some clones in this sample may be carry-over from other donors' samples. Donor details come from another sample of the same person, matched by shared clones. The chain is assembled from TRBV5-6 and TRBJ1-2, with no confidently assigned D gene. The DNA reads as follows: TGTGCCAGCAGCTTGCCCTTGGACCCCTATGGCTACACCTTC. It translates as CASSLPLDPYGYTF.